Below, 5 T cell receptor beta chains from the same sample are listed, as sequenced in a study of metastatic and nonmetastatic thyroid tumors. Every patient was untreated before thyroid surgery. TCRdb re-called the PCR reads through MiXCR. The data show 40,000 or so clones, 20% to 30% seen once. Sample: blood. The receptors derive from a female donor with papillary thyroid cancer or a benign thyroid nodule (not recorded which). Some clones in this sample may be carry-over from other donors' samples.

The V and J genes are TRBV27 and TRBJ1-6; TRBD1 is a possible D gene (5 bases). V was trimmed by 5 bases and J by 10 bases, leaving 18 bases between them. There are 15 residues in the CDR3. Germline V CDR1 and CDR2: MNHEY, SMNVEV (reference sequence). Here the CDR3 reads CASSPRDGVGSPLHF. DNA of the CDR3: TGTGCCAGCAGTCCCCGGGACGGGGTGGGGTCACCCCTCCACTTT.

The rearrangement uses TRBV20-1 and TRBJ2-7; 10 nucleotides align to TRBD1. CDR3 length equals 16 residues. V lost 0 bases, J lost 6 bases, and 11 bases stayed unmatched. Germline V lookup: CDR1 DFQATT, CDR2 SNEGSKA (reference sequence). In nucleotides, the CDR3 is TGCAGTGCTAGAGATGCCGCTGCGACAGGGGGCGCCGAGCAGTACTTC. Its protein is CSARDAAATGGAEQYF.

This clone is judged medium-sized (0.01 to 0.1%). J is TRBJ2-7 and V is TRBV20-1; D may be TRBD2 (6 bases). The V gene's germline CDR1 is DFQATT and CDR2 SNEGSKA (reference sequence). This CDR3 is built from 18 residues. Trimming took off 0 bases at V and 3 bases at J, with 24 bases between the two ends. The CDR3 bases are TGCAGTGCTAGAGATCTAAAAAGAATTGGGGGAGGAAGCTACGAGCAGTACTTC. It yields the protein CSARDLKRIGGGSYEQYF.

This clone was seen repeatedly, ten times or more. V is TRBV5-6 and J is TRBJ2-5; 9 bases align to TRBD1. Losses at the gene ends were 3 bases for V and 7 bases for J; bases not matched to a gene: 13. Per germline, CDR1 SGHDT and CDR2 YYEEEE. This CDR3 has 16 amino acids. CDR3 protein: CASSWGGQGIIGTQYF. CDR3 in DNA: TGTGCCAGCAGCTGGGGGGGACAGGGCATTATAGGGACCCAGTACTTC.

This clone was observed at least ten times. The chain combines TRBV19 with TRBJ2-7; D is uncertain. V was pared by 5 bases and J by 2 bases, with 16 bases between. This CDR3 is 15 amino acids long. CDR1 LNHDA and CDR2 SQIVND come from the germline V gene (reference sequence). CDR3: CASSHDKKFPYEQYF. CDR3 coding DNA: TGTGCCAGTAGTCATGACAAAAAGTTTCCCTACGAGCAGTACTTC.